This TCR beta chain was retrieved from a study of blood T cells in healthy people across ages. The length of the CDR3 is 13 residues. The germline gives CDR1 SEHNR, CDR2 FQNEAQ (reference sequence). The germline V and J ends were trimmed by 5 bases and 7 bases, with 12 bases remaining between them. Every donor gave around 10 milliliters of peripheral blood. Points on this clonotype: Antigen: not known.

Study-wide findings and caveats: Age brought a roughly linear fall in TCR beta diversity measured per million T cells. Greater diversity and more naive CD4+ cells were seen in long-lived donors than in aged donors. Observed TCR beta diversity showed a strong correlation with the percentage of naive T cells as measured by flow cytometry.

Using a J-beta primer mix together with a sample-barcoded 5' primer, a second PCR was run for about 6 to 12 cycles. TCRdb reprocessed the 5' RACE reads via MiXCR and lists one record per CDR3 protein. The sample carries over 500,000 distinct CDR3 sequences, over 40% recorded once. This sequence was found in a woman older than 75 in good health. V usage is TRBV7-9 and J usage is TRBJ2-4; D is ambiguous. Material for sequencing was blood. The CDR3 loop reads CASSRSDGNIQYF. CDR3 DNA: TGTGCCAGCAGCCGCTCGGACGGGAACATTCAGTACTTC.